These T cell receptor beta chains were read from a single sample in a study of radiotherapy plus CTLA-4 blockade in lung cancer. Produced via immunoSEQ multiplex PCR; TCRdb's table is partial and in-frame only. Here the sample spans 85,000 to 90,000 clones, 70% to 90% being singletons. The sample here was peripheral blood, taken from a patient treated with radiotherapy plus ipilimumab. These receptors came from a human donor with non-small cell lung cancer that progressed on radiotherapy plus ipilimumab. Both conserved end residues are trimmed from each CDR3. A D gene is named only where the DNA matches it firmly. Size is stated for part of the rows, as once, few or many counts, or as a class when the clone is expanded.

d_gene: .; len: 9; abundance: .; j_gene: TRBJ2-7; v_gene: TRBV2; CDR3aa: ATESRYEQY
d_gene: TRBD2; len: 13; abundance: .; j_gene: TRBJ2-7; v_gene: TRBV7-2; CDR3aa: ASSSSMVGGNEQY
d_gene: TRBD1; len: 12; abundance: .; j_gene: TRBJ1-1; v_gene: TRBV9; CDR3aa: ASSVGQGNTEAF
d_gene: .; len: 13; abundance: .; j_gene: TRBJ2-2; v_gene: TRBV19; CDR3aa: ASSTGNSNTGELF
d_gene: .; len: 11; abundance: .; j_gene: TRBJ1-2; v_gene: TRBV28; CDR3aa: ASSLRGGYGYT
d_gene: TRBD2; len: 15; abundance: .; j_gene: TRBJ2-1; v_gene: TRBV28; CDR3aa: ASSLSNLAGANNEQF
d_gene: .; len: 9; abundance: .; j_gene: TRBJ2-7; v_gene: TRBV6-5; CDR3aa: ASSSGIRRY
d_gene: .; len: 11; abundance: .; j_gene: TRBJ2-7; v_gene: TRBV6-5; CDR3aa: ASSKLDGYEQY
d_gene: TRBD2; len: 17; abundance: .; j_gene: TRBJ2-1; v_gene: TRBV5-6; CDR3aa: ASSFAPSGRANVYNEQF
d_gene: .; len: 11; abundance: .; j_gene: TRBJ2-2; v_gene: TRBV9; CDR3aa: ASRGDGTGELF
d_gene: TRBD2; len: 13; abundance: .; j_gene: TRBJ2-7; v_gene: TRBV2; CDR3aa: ASRDSGGLSYEQY
d_gene: .; len: 11; abundance: once; j_gene: TRBJ2-5; v_gene: TRBV7-9; CDR3aa: ASSLPVEETQY
d_gene: .; len: 13; abundance: .; j_gene: TRBJ1-2; v_gene: TRBV5-8; CDR3aa: ASSGWGIHREGYT
d_gene: TRBD2; len: 13; abundance: .; j_gene: TRBJ2-1; v_gene: TRBV5-4; CDR3aa: ASSSGLAGINEQF
d_gene: .; len: 13; abundance: once; j_gene: TRBJ1-4; v_gene: TRBV9; CDR3aa: VSSPTGGSHEKLF
d_gene: .; len: 12; abundance: .; j_gene: TRBJ1-4; v_gene: TRBV6-1; CDR3aa: ASSSRATNEKLF
d_gene: TRBD1; len: 13; abundance: .; j_gene: TRBJ2-7; v_gene: TRBV2; CDR3aa: ASRPRTGLTYEQY
d_gene: .; len: 14; abundance: .; j_gene: TRBJ1-6; v_gene: TRBV4-1; CDR3aa: ASSRVGWSYNSPLH
d_gene: .; len: 13; abundance: .; j_gene: TRBJ2-2; v_gene: TRBV18; CDR3aa: ASSPFSGNTGELF
d_gene: .; len: 13; abundance: .; j_gene: TRBJ2-7; v_gene: TRBV6-5; CDR3aa: ASSYSVSVPYEQY
d_gene: TRBD1; len: 13; abundance: .; j_gene: TRBJ1-3; v_gene: TRBV27; CDR3aa: ASSPTGGSGNTIY
d_gene: .; len: 12; abundance: .; j_gene: TRBJ1-4; v_gene: TRBV5-1; CDR3aa: ASSLGGANEKLF
d_gene: TRBD2; len: 14; abundance: .; j_gene: TRBJ2-3; v_gene: TRBV27; CDR3aa: ASSLVLAGGLDTQY
d_gene: TRBD1; len: 12; abundance: .; j_gene: TRBJ2-1; v_gene: TRBV6-4; CDR3aa: ASKPGQGNNEQF
d_gene: TRBD2; len: 11; abundance: .; j_gene: TRBJ2-7; v_gene: TRBV19; CDR3aa: ASTGLAAYEQY
d_gene: TRBD1; len: 12; abundance: medium-sized; j_gene: TRBJ1-2; v_gene: TRBV6-6; CDR3aa: ASSPGGPGYGYT
d_gene: TRBD2; len: 13; abundance: .; j_gene: TRBJ2-7; v_gene: TRBV11-2; CDR3aa: ASSLAAGGSYEQY
d_gene: .; len: 12; abundance: .; j_gene: TRBJ1-1; v_gene: TRBV10-3; CDR3aa: AISDLGGTTEAF
d_gene: TRBD2; len: 13; abundance: .; j_gene: TRBJ2-3; v_gene: TRBV6-6; CDR3aa: ASSYLGGGTDTQY
d_gene: .; len: 12; abundance: .; j_gene: TRBJ1-6; v_gene: TRBV7-9; CDR3aa: ASSWGRANSPLH
d_gene: TRBD2; len: 14; abundance: .; j_gene: TRBJ2-2; v_gene: TRBV18; CDR3aa: ASSPVLAGGTGELF
d_gene: .; len: 13; abundance: .; j_gene: TRBJ2-5; v_gene: TRBV6-5; CDR3aa: ASSKGSTAPRTQY
d_gene: TRBD1; len: 13; abundance: .; j_gene: TRBJ2-5; v_gene: TRBV5-1; CDR3aa: ASSSGTGGKETQY
d_gene: .; len: 11; abundance: .; j_gene: TRBJ2-7; v_gene: TRBV7-8; CDR3aa: ASTGRDSYEQY
d_gene: .; len: 14; abundance: .; j_gene: TRBJ2-3; v_gene: TRBV7-2; CDR3aa: ASSLLRLGGTDTQY
d_gene: .; len: 12; abundance: .; j_gene: TRBJ2-7; v_gene: TRBV5-1; CDR3aa: ASSEGGSSYEQY
d_gene: .; len: 13; abundance: .; j_gene: TRBJ1-5; v_gene: TRBV19; CDR3aa: ASSIPGYSNQPQH
d_gene: TRBD1; len: 12; abundance: .; j_gene: TRBJ1-2; v_gene: TRBV4-1; CDR3aa: ASSPGTGILGYT
d_gene: .; len: 13; abundance: .; j_gene: TRBJ1-4; v_gene: TRBV28; CDR3aa: ASGPAGGGNEKLF
d_gene: .; len: 13; abundance: once; j_gene: TRBJ1-1; v_gene: TRBV18; CDR3aa: ASSFKKGEGSEAF
d_gene: TRBD1; len: 14; abundance: .; j_gene: TRBJ2-7; v_gene: TRBV10-3; CDR3aa: AISERGTGATYEQY
d_gene: .; len: 16; abundance: .; j_gene: TRBJ2-3; v_gene: TRBV11-3; CDR3aa: ASSHSRPRAGNTDTQY
d_gene: .; len: 14; abundance: .; j_gene: TRBJ2-3; v_gene: TRBV5-8; CDR3aa: ASSLRSRAPTDTQY
d_gene: TRBD1; len: 13; abundance: .; j_gene: TRBJ1-4; v_gene: TRBV11-2; CDR3aa: ASSPWDRGKEKLF
d_gene: .; len: 13; abundance: .; j_gene: TRBJ2-3; v_gene: TRBV19; CDR3aa: ASSTPGISTDTQY
d_gene: TRBD2; len: 14; abundance: .; j_gene: TRBJ2-1; v_gene: TRBV4-1; CDR3aa: ASSQPTSGRYNEQF
d_gene: TRBD1; len: 14; abundance: .; j_gene: TRBJ2-7; v_gene: TRBV5-6; CDR3aa: ASSLIGTGPIYEQY
d_gene: .; len: 10; abundance: .; j_gene: TRBJ1-2; v_gene: TRBV6-5; CDR3aa: ASRRDRRGYT
d_gene: .; len: 13; abundance: .; j_gene: TRBJ1-1; v_gene: TRBV7-9; CDR3aa: ASSARGSLNTEAF
d_gene: TRBD1; len: 13; abundance: .; j_gene: TRBJ1-2; v_gene: TRBV5-1; CDR3aa: ASSWQGTGFSGYT
d_gene: .; len: 8; abundance: .; j_gene: TRBJ2-5; v_gene: TRBV29-1; CDR3aa: SVQLETQY
d_gene: .; len: 15; abundance: once; j_gene: TRBJ2-6; v_gene: TRBV27; CDR3aa: ASSLSRGALGANVLT
d_gene: TRBD2; len: 13; abundance: .; j_gene: TRBJ2-3; v_gene: TRBV9; CDR3aa: ASSESGGGIDTQY
d_gene: TRBD2; len: 12; abundance: .; j_gene: TRBJ2-1; v_gene: TRBV29-1; CDR3aa: SVRQGGLLSEQF
d_gene: .; len: 11; abundance: few; j_gene: TRBJ1-3; v_gene: TRBV6-6; CDR3aa: ASLGLSGNTIY
d_gene: TRBD1; len: 13; abundance: .; j_gene: TRBJ1-3; v_gene: TRBV7-2; CDR3aa: ASKGDRYSGNTIY